This is a list of T cell receptor beta chains from one sample in a study of cytomegalovirus exposure and HLA in healthy donors. This table comes from immunoSEQ multiplex PCR, and its TCRdb copy is limited to in-frame clones, with some not included. The data contain about 130,000 clones, more than 80% of them seen just once; the ten biggest clones take up about 7%. Sequencing input: PBMCs. The origin of the receptors is a woman aged 25 to 45 in good health and CMV-seropositive. Each CDR3 is given without its conserved first and last residue. The order of the fields is D gene, V gene, CDR3 protein. A D gene is named only where the DNA matches it firmly.

D gene: TRBD1; V gene: TRBV2; CDR3 protein: ASRGQGTQPQH
D gene: NA; V gene: TRBV9; CDR3 protein: ASSAEVGGGTQY
D gene: NA; V gene: TRBV2; CDR3 protein: ASGKGNTEKLF
D gene: TRBD2; V gene: TRBV5-1; CDR3 protein: ASSPSSGGPHEQY
D gene: NA; V gene: TRBV11-3; CDR3 protein: ASSLGYTDTQY
D gene: TRBD1; V gene: TRBV5-6; CDR3 protein: ASSHGQGQAF
D gene: TRBD2; V gene: TRBV23-1; CDR3 protein: ASSQSGGYCTDTQY
D gene: NA; V gene: TRBV5-1; CDR3 protein: ASSARLEGFNEQF
D gene: NA; V gene: TRBV5-1; CDR3 protein: ASSRAGTKNIQY
D gene: NA; V gene: TRBV13; CDR3 protein: ASSSRDFSYEQY
D gene: TRBD1; V gene: TRBV19; CDR3 protein: ATELYRGTNQPQH
D gene: NA; V gene: TRBV2; CDR3 protein: ASSGGYNEQF
D gene: TRBD1; V gene: TRBV5-4; CDR3 protein: ASSWDRDASYEQY
D gene: NA; V gene: TRBV2; CDR3 protein: ALGAGPVSGYT
D gene: NA; V gene: TRBV28; CDR3 protein: ASSLGAGDLGVLT
D gene: TRBD1; V gene: TRBV28; CDR3 protein: ASSSTGGSNQPQH
D gene: TRBD2; V gene: TRBV6-1; CDR3 protein: ASSEGRGTDTQY
D gene: NA; V gene: TRBV5-1; CDR3 protein: ASSLRGPLGEQY
D gene: NA; V gene: TRBV2; CDR3 protein: ASSGDTRTGELF
D gene: NA; V gene: TRBV5-1; CDR3 protein: ASSTDSDTQY
D gene: NA; V gene: TRBV29-1; CDR3 protein: SVRGSSNEQF
D gene: NA; V gene: TRBV7-9; CDR3 protein: ASSMGLHGYT